This paragraph reports one T cell receptor (beta chain). Its antigen is not identified. The entry originates in a study of immune evolution from preneoplasia to lung adenocarcinoma. Notes on the study in general: Later-stage lesions seemingly showed higher T cell density and diversity than normal lung.

Germline lookup yields CDR1 MDHEN and CDR2 SYDVKM. V was trimmed by 6 bases and J by 5 bases, leaving 13 bases between them. This CDR3 is built from 13 residues. The method was immunoSEQ multiplex PCR; TCRdb's version includes in-frame clones alone and lacks a portion of them. The table lists more than 2,500 clones, roughly 82% of them singletons, with roughly 2.4% in the top ten. After pathologic assessment, macro-dissection selected premalignant or tumor cells for extraction. This TCR was sampled from an older person with lung adenocarcinoma. Sequencing was done on a sample of FFPE atypical adenomatous hyperplasia tissue from the lung. Noted subset: atypical adenomatous hyperplasia (AAH), lung preneoplasia. The V call is TRBV28, the J call TRBJ2-5, with D maybe TRBD2 (6 bases). CDR3: CASRPGVAETQYF. The CDR3 DNA follows: TGTGCCAGCAGGCCGGGAGTGGCGGAGACCCAGTACTTC.